This T cell receptor beta chain appears in the sequencing data of a study of glioma-infiltrating T cells after dendritic cell vaccination. At the level of the study: Dendritic cell vaccination trial patients had either newly diagnosed or recurrent glioblastoma. Three intradermal dendritic cell vaccine injections were given every two weeks.

Before vaccination, two weeks after the third vaccination, and at progression, PBMC were collected. Trimming cost V 4 bases and J 8 bases, with 20 bases left between them. The CDR3 is 15 residues long. The germline V gene has CDR1 PRHDT and CDR2 FYEKMQ (reference sequence). Findings and limits, study-wide: Survival was not directly related to TCR clonality in these patients.

Generated by immunoSEQ multiplex PCR, the TCRdb table keeps only in-frame clones and is missing some. In the table there are under 100,000 clones, 70% to 80% of which are singletons. A word on this clone: What it binds is unknown.

The sequenced sample was blood, obtained before dendritic cell vaccination. This receptor was taken from a human donor with glioblastoma. The chain employs TRBV13 and TRBJ1-2; a weak D match, TRBD1 (6 bases). CDR3 in DNA: TGTGCCAGCAGCTCGGCCCCAGGGGCCGCGTGGGGCTACACCTTC. As protein: CASSSAPGAAWGYTF.